This TCR beta chain was sequenced in a study of cytomegalovirus exposure and HLA in healthy donors. Study overall: Findings of an earlier analysis included about 100 million unique TCR beta sequences from roughly 190 million T cells.

The study ran its PCR with 60 Vbeta and 13 Jbeta primers. Clones were sequenced by immunoSEQ multiplex PCR, and TCRdb holds only the in-frame ones, with some missing. Among about 160,000 clones, around four fifths were seen once, and the ten largest hold roughly 1.2%. Germline lookup yields CDR1 ENHRY and CDR2 SYGVKD. This CDR3 has 14 residues. Trimming left V 3 bases short and J 0 bases short, with 6 bases between. This clone was counted a few times. This receptor was identified in a woman in her 50s in good health and CMV-seronegative. The gene calls are TRBV10-3 and TRBJ1-3; D remains ambiguous. Sequencing was done on a sample of PBMCs. The CDR3 loop reads CAISDRNSGNTIYF. The CDR3 DNA follows: TGTGCCATCAGTGACAGGAACTCTGGAAACACCATATATTTT.